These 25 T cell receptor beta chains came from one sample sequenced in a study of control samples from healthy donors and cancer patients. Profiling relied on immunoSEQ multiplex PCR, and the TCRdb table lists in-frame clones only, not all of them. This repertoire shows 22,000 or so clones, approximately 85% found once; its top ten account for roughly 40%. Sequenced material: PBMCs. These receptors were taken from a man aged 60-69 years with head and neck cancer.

DNA for the CDR3: TGCGCCAGCAGTGAGAGGCTAGCGGGAGGTTCCGGGGAGCTGTTTTTT. Translation gives CASSERLAGGSGELFF. V is TRBV10-1 and J is TRBJ2-2; 11 nucleotides align to TRBD2. The germline gives CDR1 WNHNN, CDR2 SYGVQD (reference sequence). This CDR3 contains 16 residues. Trimming removed 2 bases from V and 6 bases from J; junction bases left unmatched: 5.

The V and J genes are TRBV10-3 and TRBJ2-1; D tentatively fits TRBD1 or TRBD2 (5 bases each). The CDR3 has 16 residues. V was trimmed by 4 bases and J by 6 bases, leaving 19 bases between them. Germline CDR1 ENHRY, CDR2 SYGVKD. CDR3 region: CAISGQTGFSGNEQFF. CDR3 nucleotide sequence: TGTGCCATCAGTGGACAGACGGGGTTCTCGGGCAATGAGCAGTTCTTC.

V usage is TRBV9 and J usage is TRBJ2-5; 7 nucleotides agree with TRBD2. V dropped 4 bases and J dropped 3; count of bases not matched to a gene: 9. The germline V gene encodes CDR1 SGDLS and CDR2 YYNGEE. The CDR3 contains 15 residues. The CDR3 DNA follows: TGTGCCAGCAGCCCCCGAGAGCGGGGAGAAGAGACCCAGTACTTC. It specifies CASSPRERGEETQYF.

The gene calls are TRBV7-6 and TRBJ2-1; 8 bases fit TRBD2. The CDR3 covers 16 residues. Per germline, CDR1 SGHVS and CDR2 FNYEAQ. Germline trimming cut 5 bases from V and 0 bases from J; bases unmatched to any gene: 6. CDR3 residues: CASSPSGSGSYNEQFF. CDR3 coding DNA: TGTGCCAGCAGCCCCAGCGGGAGCGGCTCCTACAATGAGCAGTTCTTC.

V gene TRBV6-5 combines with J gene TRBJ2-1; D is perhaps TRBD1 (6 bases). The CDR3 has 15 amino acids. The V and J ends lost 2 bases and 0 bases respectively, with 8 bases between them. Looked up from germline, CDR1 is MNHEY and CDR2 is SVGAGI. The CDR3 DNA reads TGTGCCAGCAGTTACAGGGGGAGCTCCTACAATGAGCAGTTCTTC. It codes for CASSYRGSSYNEQFF.

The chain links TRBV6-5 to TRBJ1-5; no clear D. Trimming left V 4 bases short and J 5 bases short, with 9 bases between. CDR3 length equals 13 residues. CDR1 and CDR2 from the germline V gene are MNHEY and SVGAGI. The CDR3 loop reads CASSSYGDQPQHF. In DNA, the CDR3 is TGTGCCAGCAGTTCGTATGGGGATCAGCCCCAGCATTTT.

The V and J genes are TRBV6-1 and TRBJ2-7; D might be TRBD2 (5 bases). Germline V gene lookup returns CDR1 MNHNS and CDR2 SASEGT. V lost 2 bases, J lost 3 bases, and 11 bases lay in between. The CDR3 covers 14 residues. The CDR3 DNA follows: TGTGCCAGCAGTGAATACGGACTCCTCTACGAGCAGTACGTC. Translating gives CASSEYGLLYEQYV.

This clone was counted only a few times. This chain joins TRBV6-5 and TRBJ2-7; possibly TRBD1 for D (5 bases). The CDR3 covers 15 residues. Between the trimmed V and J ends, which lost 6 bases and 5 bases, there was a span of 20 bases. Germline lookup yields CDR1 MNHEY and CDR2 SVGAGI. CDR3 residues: CASSSPSGRVNEQYF. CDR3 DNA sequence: TGTGCCAGCAGCTCTCCCTCGGGCAGGGTGAACGAGCAGTACTTC.

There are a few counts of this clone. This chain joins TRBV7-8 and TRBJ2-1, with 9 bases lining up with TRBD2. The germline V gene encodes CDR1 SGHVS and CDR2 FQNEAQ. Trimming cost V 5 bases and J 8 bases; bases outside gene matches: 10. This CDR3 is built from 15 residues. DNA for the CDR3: TGTGCCAGCAGCCCCGGGCGGGAGGGCCAGGATGAGCAGTTCTTC. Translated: CASSPGREGQDEQFF. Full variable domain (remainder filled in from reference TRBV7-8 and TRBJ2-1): GAGVSQSPRYKVAKRGQDVALRCDPISGHVSLFWYQQALGQGPEFLTYFQNEAQLDKSGLPSDRFFAERPEGSVSTLKIQRTQQEDSAVYLCASSPGREGQDEQFFGPGTRLTVL.

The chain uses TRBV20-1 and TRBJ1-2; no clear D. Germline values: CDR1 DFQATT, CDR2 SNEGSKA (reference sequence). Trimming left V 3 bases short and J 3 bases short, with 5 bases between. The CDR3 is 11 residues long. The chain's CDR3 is CSASPDYGYTF. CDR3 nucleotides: TGCAGTGCTAGCCCCGACTATGGCTACACCTTC.

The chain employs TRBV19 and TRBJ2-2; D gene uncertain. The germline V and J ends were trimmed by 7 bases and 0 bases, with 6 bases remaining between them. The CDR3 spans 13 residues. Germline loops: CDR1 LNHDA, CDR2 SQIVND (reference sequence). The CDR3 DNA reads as TGTGCCAGTAAGGAATCGAACACCGGGGAGCTGTTTTTT. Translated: CASKESNTGELFF. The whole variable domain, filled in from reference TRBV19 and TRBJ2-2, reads DGGITQSPKYLFRKEGQNVTLSCEQNLNHDAMYWYRQDPGQGLRLIYYSQIVNDFQKGDIAEGYSVSREKKESFPLTVTSAQKNPTAFYLCASKESNTGELFFGEGSRLTVL.

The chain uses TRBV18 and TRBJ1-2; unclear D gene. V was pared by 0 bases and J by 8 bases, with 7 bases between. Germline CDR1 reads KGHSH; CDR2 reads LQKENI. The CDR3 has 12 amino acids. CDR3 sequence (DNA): TGTGCCAGCTCACCACCGACCCGGGGCTACACCTTC. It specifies CASSPPTRGYTF.

DNA of the CDR3: TGTGCCAGCAGCGGGGGACAGGCGAATAATGAAAAACTGTTTTTT. Protein sequence: CASSGGQANNEKLFF. The chain is built from TRBV11-2 and TRBJ1-4; 8 bases are shared with TRBD1. The CDR3 consists of 15 residues. Trimming took 5 bases from V and 4 from J; bases not matched to a gene: 6. Germline V gene sequence: CDR1 SGHAT, CDR2 FQNNGV.

In DNA, the CDR3 is TGTGCCAGCAGTCCTAGTAGGAGTGACTTCTACAATGAGCAGTTCTTC. It yields the protein CASSPSRSDFYNEQFF. The rearrangement joins TRBV11-3 to TRBJ2-1; no clear D. The CDR3 contains 16 residues. V was shortened by 6 bases and J by 3 bases, with 18 bases between the two germline ends. Germline assignment: CDR1 SGHNT and CDR2 YENEEA.

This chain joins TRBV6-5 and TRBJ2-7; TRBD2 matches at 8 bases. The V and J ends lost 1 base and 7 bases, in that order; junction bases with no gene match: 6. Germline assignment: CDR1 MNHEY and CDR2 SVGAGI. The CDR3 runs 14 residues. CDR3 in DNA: TGTGCCAGCAGTTACTTCTTAGCGGGAAGGGAGCAGTACTTC. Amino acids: CASSYFLAGREQYF.

CDR3 loop: CASSLGTWNTGELFF. DNA of the CDR3: TGCGCCAGCAGCTTGGGGACCTGGAACACCGGGGAGCTGTTTTTT. The chain combines TRBV5-1 with TRBJ2-2; D remains unclear. In germline, CDR1 is SGHRS, CDR2 YFSETQ. Trimming left V 0 bases short and J 1 base short, with 7 bases between. The CDR3 sequence is 15 residues long.

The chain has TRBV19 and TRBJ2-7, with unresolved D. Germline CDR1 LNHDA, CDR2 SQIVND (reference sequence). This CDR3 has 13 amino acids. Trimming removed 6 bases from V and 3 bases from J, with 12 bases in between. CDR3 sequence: CASRSQSNYEQYF. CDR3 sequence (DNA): TGTGCCAGTAGATCACAGTCGAACTACGAGCAGTACTTC.

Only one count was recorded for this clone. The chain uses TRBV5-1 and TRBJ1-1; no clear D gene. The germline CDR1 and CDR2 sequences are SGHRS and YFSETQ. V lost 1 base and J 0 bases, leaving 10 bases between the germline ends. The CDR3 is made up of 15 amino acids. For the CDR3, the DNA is TGCGCCAGCAGCTTGTCCTACGTAATGAACACTGAAGCTTTCTTT. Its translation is CASSLSYVMNTEAFF.

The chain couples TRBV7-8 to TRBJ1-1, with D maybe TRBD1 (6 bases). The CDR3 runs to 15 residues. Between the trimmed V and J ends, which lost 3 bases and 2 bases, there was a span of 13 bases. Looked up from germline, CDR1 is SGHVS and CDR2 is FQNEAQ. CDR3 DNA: TGTGCCAGCAGCTTGCAGGGGTTAGTAAACACTGAAGCTTTCTTT. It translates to CASSLQGLVNTEAFF.

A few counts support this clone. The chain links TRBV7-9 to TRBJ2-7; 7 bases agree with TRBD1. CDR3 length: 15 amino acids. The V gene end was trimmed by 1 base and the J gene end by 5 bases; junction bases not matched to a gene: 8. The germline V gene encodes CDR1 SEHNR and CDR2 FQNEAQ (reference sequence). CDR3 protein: CASSLVQGERNEQYF. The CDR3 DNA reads TGTGCCAGCAGCTTAGTTCAGGGGGAAAGAAACGAGCAGTACTTC. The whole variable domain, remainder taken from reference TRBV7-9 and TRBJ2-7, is DTGVSQNPRHKITKRGQNVTFRCDPISEHNRLYWYRQTLGQGPEFLTYFQNEAQLEKSRLLSDRFSAERPKGSFSTLEIQRTEQGDSAMYLCASSLVQGERNEQYFGPGTRLTVT.

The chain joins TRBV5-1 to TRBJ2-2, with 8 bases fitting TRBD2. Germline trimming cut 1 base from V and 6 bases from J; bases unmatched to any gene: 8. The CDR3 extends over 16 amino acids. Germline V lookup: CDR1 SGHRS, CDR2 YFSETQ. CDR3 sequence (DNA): TGCGCCAGCAGCTTGTCTCCAATCGGGGGGGCCGGGGAGCTGTTTTTT. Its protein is CASSLSPIGGAGELFF.

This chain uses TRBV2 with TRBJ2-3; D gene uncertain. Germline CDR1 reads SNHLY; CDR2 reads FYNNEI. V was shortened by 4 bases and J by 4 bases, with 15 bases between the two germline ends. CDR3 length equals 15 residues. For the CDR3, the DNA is TGTGCCAGCAGTGCGGATCACGAACGAGCAGATACGCAGTATTTT. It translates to CASSADHERADTQYF.

The CDR3 spells CASRPGQGYNEKLFF. The CDR3 DNA follows: TGTGCCAGCCGACCCGGACAGGGGTATAATGAAAAACTGTTTTTT. V is TRBV11-2 and J is TRBJ1-4, with 9 positions matching TRBD1. Per germline, CDR1 SGHAT and CDR2 FQNNGV. The CDR3 length is 15 residues. J lost 4 bases, V lost 8 bases, and 8 bases had no gene match.

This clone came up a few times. CDR3 in amino acids: CASSTGGGQPQHF. The CDR3 DNA reads as TGTGCCAGCAGTACCGGAGGGGGACAGCCCCAGCATTTT. The chain has TRBV6-5 and TRBJ1-5, with a weak D call TRBD1 (6 bases). The CDR3 is made up of 13 amino acids. Germline loops: CDR1 MNHEY, CDR2 SVGAGI. Trimming removed 5 bases from V and 7 bases from J, with 12 bases in between.

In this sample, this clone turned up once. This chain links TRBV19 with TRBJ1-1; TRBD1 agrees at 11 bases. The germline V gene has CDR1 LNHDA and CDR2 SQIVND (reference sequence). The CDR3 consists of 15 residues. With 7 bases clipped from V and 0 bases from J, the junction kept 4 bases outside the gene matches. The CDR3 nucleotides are TGTGCCAGTAACAGGGACAGGGGGATGAACACTGAAGCTTTCTTT. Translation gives CASNRDRGMNTEAFF.